Below are 28 T cell receptor beta chains sequenced from a single sample in a study of blood T cell repertoires in COVID-19. Repertoires were generated with immunoSEQ multiplex PCR, while TCRdb's copy carries only in-frame clones and drops some. The sample lists a few hundred thousand clones; 82% were seen once. The material sequenced was PBMCs or T cells enriched from blood (not recorded which). The receptor set was obtained from a woman between 55 and 75 years old who had recovered from COVID-19.

V and J are TRBV6-6 and TRBJ2-7, with a possible D match to TRBD1 (5 bases). With 6 bases removed from V and 2 bases from J, the gap between germline ends came to 17 bases. The CDR3 is 15 residues long. Per germline, CDR1 MNHNY and CDR2 SVGAGI (reference sequence). CDR3 DNA sequence: TGTGCCAGCAGAATTTCTCGACAGAGCCCCTACGAGCAGTACTTC. This gives the protein CASRISRQSPYEQYF.

V usage is TRBV7-9 and J usage is TRBJ2-1; 7 bases map to TRBD2. From germline, CDR1 is SEHNR and CDR2 FQNEAQ (reference sequence). V shed 8 bases and J 4 bases; nucleotides not matched to a gene: 8. There are 14 residues in the CDR3. This CDR3 is CASGTPSGYNEQFF. The CDR3 DNA is TGTGCCAGCGGCACCCCTAGCGGTTACAATGAGCAGTTCTTC.

The V call is TRBV5-6, the J call TRBJ2-4; D is possibly TRBD2 (6 bases). CDR3 length: 17 amino acids. The V end was cut by 5 bases, the J end by 1 base, with 19 bases between. Germline V gene data show CDR1 as SGHDT and CDR2 as YYEEEE. Here the CDR3 DNA reads TGTGCCAGCAGTCGGATTACATCCCGGGGGGCCAAAAACATTCAGTACTTC. Its translation is CASSRITSRGAKNIQYF.

This chain uses TRBV18 with TRBJ2-2; 8 bases align to TRBD1. This CDR3 comprises 16 residues. V lost 6 bases and J lost 1; bases outside the gene matches: 7. Germline values: CDR1 KGHSH, CDR2 LQKENI. The CDR3 sequence is CASSKTGAGNTGELFF. In DNA form, the CDR3 reads TGTGCCAGCTCGAAGACAGGGGCCGGGAACACCGGGGAGCTGTTTTTT.

The chain links TRBV19 to TRBJ1-5; tentative D call: TRBD1 (5 bases). CDR3 length: 14 residues. Germline V gene sequence: CDR1 LNHDA, CDR2 SQIVND (reference sequence). The ends were cut back, 7 bases at V and 7 bases at J, with 17 bases in the middle. DNA of the CDR3: TGTGCCAGTAATAATTGGCGTAGGGGCCAGCCCCAGCATTTT. This encodes CASNNWRRGQPQHF.

CDR3 coding DNA: TGTGCCAGCAGCTTAACGTCCCCGAGGATCTATGGCTACACCTTC. As protein: CASSLTSPRIYGYTF. The V gene is TRBV7-8, the J gene TRBJ1-2; D call uncertain. V shed 2 bases and J shed 4 bases, with 14 bases lying between them. Germline V gene data show CDR1 as SGHVS and CDR2 as FQNEAQ. This CDR3 spans 15 amino acids.

The chain carries TRBV4-2 and TRBJ2-1; 11 bases fit TRBD2. V shed 4 bases, J shed 4 bases, and the junction held 6 bases outside the gene matches. The CDR3 is 16 amino acids. Germline CDR1 LGHNA, CDR2 YNFKEQ. CDR3 region: CASSPTGTSGYNEQFF. The DNA of the CDR3 is TGTGCCAGCAGCCCAACCGGGACTAGCGGTTACAATGAGCAGTTCTTC.

This sequence joins TRBV29-1 and TRBJ2-5, with D tentatively TRBD1 (6 bases). Germline V gene lookup returns CDR1 SQVTM and CDR2 ANQGSEA. The CDR3 consists of 11 residues. Trimming took off 5 bases at V and 4 bases at J, with 8 bases between the two ends. This CDR3 reads CSVIRGETQYF. In DNA form, the CDR3 reads TGCAGCGTTATCAGGGGAGAGACCCAGTACTTC. Using reference TRBV29-1 and TRBJ2-5 for the parts outside the CDR3, the full variable domain is SAVISQKPSRDICQRGTSLTIQCQVDSQVTMMFWYRQQPGQSLTLIATANQGSEATYESGFVIDKFPISRPNLTFSTLTVSNMSPEDSSIYLCSVIRGETQYFGPGTRLLVL.

The chain couples TRBV19 to TRBJ2-3; 9 bases line up with TRBD1. Trimming at V came to 6 bases and at J to 4 bases, leaving 11 bases not matched to a gene. Germline CDR1 is LNHDA and CDR2 is SQIVND (reference sequence). The CDR3 covers 16 residues. The CDR3 loop reads CASSKYRDRASDTQYF. The CDR3 DNA reads TGTGCCAGTAGCAAATACCGGGACAGGGCGTCAGATACGCAGTATTTT.

The rearrangement joins TRBV10-3 to TRBJ2-7; TRBD2 might be the D (6 bases). This CDR3 comprises 15 residues. Trimming took off 8 bases at V and 1 base at J, with 18 bases between the two ends. Germline CDR1 ENHRY, CDR2 SYGVKD. CDR3 residues: CAIGEAGPTSYEQYF. Written as DNA, the CDR3 is TGTGCCATCGGCGAGGCGGGGCCTACATCCTACGAGCAGTACTTC.

A single count supports this clone. This rearrangement joins TRBV5-1 to TRBJ2-5; 11 bases are shared with TRBD2. The CDR3 is 14 residues long. Looked up from germline, CDR1 is SGHRS and CDR2 is YFSETQ. J was trimmed by 5 bases and V by 3 bases; bases with no gene match: 3. As DNA, the CDR3 is TGCGCCAGCAGCTCTAGCGGGGGGTCGGAGACCCAGTACTTC. It yields the protein CASSSSGGSETQYF.

This clone was observed once. The chain joins TRBV4-1 to TRBJ1-1, with D possibly being TRBD1 (6 bases). This CDR3 has 16 residues. V lost 3 bases and J lost 1, with 15 bases in between. Germline V gives CDR1 MGHRA, CDR2 YSYEKL. The CDR3: CASSQAGTRRNTEAFF. In DNA form, the CDR3 reads TGCGCCAGCAGCCAGGCCGGGACACGGAGGAACACTGAAGCTTTCTTT.

V is TRBV11-3 and J is TRBJ2-1; D may be TRBD2 (6 bases). Trimming cost V 4 bases and J 4 bases, with 14 bases left between them. The CDR3 covers 15 residues. Germline values: CDR1 SGHNT, CDR2 YENEEA. CDR3 sequence reads: CASSSGTHDYNEQFF. The CDR3, as DNA: TGTGCCAGCAGCTCCGGGACTCACGATTACAATGAGCAGTTCTTC. Supplemented by reference TRBV11-3 and TRBJ2-1, the full variable domain reads EAGVVQSPRYKIIEKKQPVAFWCNPISGHNTLYWYLQNLGQGPELLIRYENEEAVDDSQLPKDRFSAERLKGVDSTLKIQPAELGDSAVYLCASSSGTHDYNEQFFGPGTRLTVL.

The chain couples TRBV7-8 to TRBJ1-6, with D perhaps TRBD1 (6 bases). The CDR3 is 15 residues long. The V gene lost 6 bases and the J gene lost 5 bases, with 14 bases spanning the gap. Germline V gene lookup returns CDR1 SGHVS and CDR2 FQNEAQ. The CDR3 bases are TGTGCCAGCAGACGAGACAGGATTAATAATTCACCCCTCCACTTT. Its protein product is CASRRDRINNSPLHF.

J is TRBJ1-2 and V is TRBV18; D is undetermined. CDR1 is KGHSH, CDR2 LQKENI, per germline. V lost 5 bases and J lost 8, with 15 bases in between. CDR3 length: 13 residues. The CDR3 loop is CASSVGREGGYTF. CDR3 nucleotides: TGTGCCAGCTCAGTAGGCCGAGAGGGAGGCTACACCTTC. Complete variable domain (other parts from reference TRBV18 and TRBJ1-2): NAGVMQNPRHLVRRRGQEARLRCSPMKGHSHVYWYRQLPEEGLKFMVYLQKENIIDESGMPKERFSAEFPKEGPSILRIQQVVRGDSAAYFCASSVGREGGYTFGSGTRLTVV.

The V call is TRBV6-2 or TRBV6-3, the J call TRBJ2-1; 10 bases align to TRBD2. The CDR3 runs 17 residues. Trimming at V came to 5 bases and at J to 5 bases, leaving 12 bases not matched to a gene. Germline CDR1 is MNHEY and CDR2 is SVGEGT. Here the CDR3 reads CASSDPHLAGGNNEQFF. The CDR3 DNA is TGTGCCAGCAGTGACCCCCATTTAGCGGGGGGAAACAATGAGCAGTTCTTC.

The chain couples TRBV27 to TRBJ2-3; TRBD1 agrees at 10 bases. This CDR3 region has 15 residues. Germline V CDR1 and CDR2: MNHEY, SMNVEV (reference sequence). With 4 bases clipped from V and 6 bases from J, the junction kept 7 bases outside the gene matches. CDR3 DNA: TGTGCCAGCAGTTCTAGGACAGGGGGGTACGATACGCAGTATTTT. This gives the protein CASSSRTGGYDTQYF.

CDR3 in amino acids: CASSQDLARTYEQYF. The CDR3 DNA is TGTGCCAGCAGCCAAGATCTTGCCAGGACCTACGAGCAGTACTTC. The rearrangement uses TRBV3-1 (or the pseudogene TRBV3-2) and TRBJ2-7; D gene ambiguous. The CDR3 runs to 15 residues. CDR1 and CDR2 from the germline V gene are LGHDT and YNNKEL (reference sequence). Between the trimmed V and J ends, which lost 0 bases and 2 bases, there was a span of 11 bases.

This clone is a singleton in its sample. The CDR3 here is CSASPTGRGNTIYF. The CDR3 bases are TGCAGTGCTAGTCCGACAGGGAGGGGAAACACCATATATTTT. The V call is TRBV20-1, the J call TRBJ1-3; the match to TRBD1 covers 7 bases. Trimming took 3 bases from V and 4 from J; bases not matched to a gene: 6. Germline V gene sequence: CDR1 DFQATT, CDR2 SNEGSKA (reference sequence). CDR3 size: 14 residues.

The V and J genes are TRBV6-5 and TRBJ2-7, with 8 bases matching TRBD1. Germline loops: CDR1 MNHEY, CDR2 SVGAGI. This CDR3 region has 15 residues. V gave up 6 bases and J gave up 4 bases; unmatched junction bases: 11. The CDR3 sequence: CASRPRQGTGYEQYF. For the CDR3, the DNA is TGTGCCAGCAGGCCTAGACAGGGGACGGGGTACGAGCAGTACTTC.

The chain is built from TRBV6-5 and TRBJ1-6, with D maybe TRBD1 (6 bases). The CDR3 extends over 15 amino acids. The germline V gene encodes CDR1 MNHEY and CDR2 SVGAGI. V was clipped by 1 base and J by 7 bases, with 11 bases between them. The CDR3 reads CASSYWAGENSPLHF. The CDR3 DNA is TGTGCCAGCAGTTACTGGGCAGGGGAGAATTCACCCCTCCACTTT.

The gene calls are TRBV11-1 and TRBJ2-3; 8 bases fit TRBD2. CDR3 size: 15 residues. Trimming took 4 bases from V and 3 from J; bases not matched to a gene: 6. CDR1 is SGHAT, CDR2 FQDESV, per germline (reference sequence). CDR3 amino acids: CASSSGGTVTDTQYF. Written as DNA, the CDR3 is TGTGCCAGCAGCTCGGGGGGGACGGTGACAGATACGCAGTATTTT.

J is TRBJ1-2 and V is TRBV6-1, with D perhaps TRBD1 (5 bases). The germline V and J ends were trimmed by 0 bases and 7 bases, with 12 bases remaining between them. The germline gives CDR1 MNHNS, CDR2 SASEGT. The CDR3 runs 14 residues. CDR3 in DNA: TGTGCCAGCAGTGAAGCAGGTCAGGGTAGTGGCTACACCTTC. It yields the protein CASSEAGQGSGYTF.

The chain has TRBV7-2 and TRBJ1-4; maybe TRBD1 (6 bases). Germline V gene data show CDR1 as SGHTA and CDR2 as FQGNSA. The CDR3 contains 16 residues. Trimming stripped 2 bases from V and 11 bases from J, with 21 bases between. The CDR3 loop reads CASSLSRAGGAGKLFF. The CDR3 nucleotides read TGTGCCAGCAGCTTATCGCGGGCGGGGGGCGCCGGGAAACTGTTTTTT.

V and J are TRBV11-2 and TRBJ2-4; TRBD2 matches at 7 bases. CDR3 length: 16 amino acids. Trimming took 2 bases from V and 4 from J; bases not matched to a gene: 8. The germline gives CDR1 SGHAT, CDR2 FQNNGV. Written as DNA, the CDR3 is TGTGCCAGCAGCTTATTTGGGAGCGGGATTAAAAACATTCAGTACTTC. This gives the protein CASSLFGSGIKNIQYF. The full variable domain, its missing parts supplied by reference TRBV11-2 and TRBJ2-4, is EAGVAQSPRYKIIEKRQSVAFWCNPISGHATLYWYQQILGQGPKLLIQFQNNGVVDDSQLPKDRFSAERLKGVDSTLKIQPAKLEDSAVYLCASSLFGSGIKNIQYFGAGTRLSVL.

This chain connects TRBV6-5 to TRBJ2-2; D perhaps matches TRBD1 (5 bases). This CDR3 contains 12 residues. V was clipped by 4 bases and J by 8 bases, with 8 bases between them. Looked up from germline, CDR1 is MNHEY and CDR2 is SVGAGI. The CDR3 DNA reads as TGTGCCAGCAGTTCACGACAGGGGGAGCTGTTTTTT. Amino acids: CASSSRQGELFF.

The rearrangement joins TRBV11-2 to TRBJ1-1, with a tentative D call TRBD1 (5 bases). Deletions cut 3 bases from V and 10 bases from J, with 15 bases between. This CDR3 is 13 amino acids long. Germline-derived CDR1 and CDR2 are SGHAT and FQNNGV. The CDR3 sequence is CASSFPPGLTAFF. In DNA, the CDR3 is TGTGCCAGCAGCTTCCCTCCGGGACTGACAGCTTTCTTT.

This chain's CDR3 is CASSQDRGSYGYTF. The CDR3 DNA reads as TGTGCCAGCAGCCAAGACAGGGGATCTTATGGCTACACCTTC. This chain joins TRBV4-2 and TRBJ1-2; TRBD1 might be the D (6 bases). The V and J ends lost 0 bases and 5 bases respectively, with 10 bases between them. In germline, CDR1 is LGHNA, CDR2 YNFKEQ. This CDR3 is built from 14 residues.